The 24 T cell receptor beta chains below all came from one sample that was sequenced in a study of patients and donors after allogeneic stem cell transplantation. TCRdb re-called the RT-PCR reads with MiXCR, one entry per CDR3 protein. The table lists under 170,000 distinct CDR3 sequences, 37% of them singletons. The specimen was blood, either unsorted or a sorted T cell fraction (not recorded which). These receptors originate from a human donor who was either an allogeneic HSCT recipient or a stem cell or donor lymphocyte infusion donor (not recorded which). It is not recorded whose cells these are; they may come from a transplant donor.

V is TRBV12-3 or TRBV12-4 and J is TRBJ1-3, with 7 nucleotides matching TRBD1. CDR3 length: 16 amino acids. V lost 3 bases and J lost 1; bases outside the gene matches: 6. CDR3 sequence: CASSFDRAPSGNTIYF. The CDR3 DNA reads TGTGCCAGCAGTTTCGACAGGGCCCCATCTGGAAACACCATATATTTT.

The CDR3 loop reads CASSTYRDSKNIQYF. The DNA for the CDR3 is TGTGCCAGTTCGACGTACCGGGACAGTAAAAACATTCAGTACTTC. The chain carries TRBV12-3 or TRBV12-4 and TRBJ2-4; 7 bases are shared with TRBD1. The CDR3 runs 15 residues. V lost 9 bases to trimming and J lost 4 bases; unmatched junction nucleotides: 12.

The chain combines TRBV29-1 with TRBJ2-2; D is perhaps TRBD1 or TRBD2 (6 bases each). The CDR3 is made up of 13 amino acids. Germline V gives CDR1 SQVTM, CDR2 ANQGSEA. Deletions cut 1 base from V and 4 bases from J, with 7 bases between. CDR3 protein: CSVEAGATGELFF. CDR3 nucleotide sequence: TGCAGCGTTGAAGCGGGGGCCACCGGGGAGCTGTTTTTT.

This clonotype turned up a few times. The chain carries TRBV6-5 and TRBJ1-2; 7 nucleotides match TRBD1. The CDR3 contains 16 residues. Unmatched junction bases numbered 16, after V lost 4 bases and J lost 8 bases. Per the germline V gene, CDR1 is MNHEY and CDR2 is SVGAGI. CDR3 region: CASSSSDREVSSGYTF. CDR3 sequence (DNA): TGTGCCAGCAGTTCATCTGACAGGGAGGTCAGCTCGGGCTACACCTTC.

The chain employs TRBV20-1 and TRBJ2-6; no firm D call. The CDR3 covers 15 residues. CDR1 and CDR2 (germline): DFQATT, SNEGSKA (reference sequence). Trimming removed 4 bases at V and 0 bases at J, with 10 bases between. CDR3 coding DNA: TGCAGTGCTACTATCTTCCTCTCTGGGGCCAACGTCCTGACTTTC. Its protein is CSATIFLSGANVLTF.

The CDR3: CASRGLSNYEQYF. CDR3 DNA sequence: TGTGCCAGCCGCGGCCTTTCTAACTACGAGCAGTACTTC. The J gene is TRBJ2-7, the V gene TRBV27, with D uncertain. CDR3 size: 13 residues. V was cut by 8 bases and J by 3 bases, with 14 bases left in between. Germline-derived CDR1 and CDR2 are MNHEY and SMNVEV (reference sequence).

The chain has TRBV5-1 and TRBJ2-7; no clear D gene. Trimming cost V 0 bases and J 3 bases, with 10 bases left between them. Germline values: CDR1 SGHRS, CDR2 YFSETQ. CDR3 length: 14 amino acids. The DNA for the CDR3 is TGCGCCAGCAGCTTGGGGGGTGCCATCTACGAGCAGTACGTC. Protein sequence: CASSLGGAIYEQYV.

The chain has TRBV27 and TRBJ2-3; 11 bases fit TRBD2. This CDR3 is built from 18 residues. V was pared by 0 bases and J by 2 bases, with 7 bases of the junction left unmatched. The V gene's germline CDR1 is MNHEY and CDR2 SMNVEV (reference sequence). This chain's CDR3 is CASSLSMASGGYTDTQYF. The CDR3 nucleotides read TGTGCCAGCAGTTTATCGATGGCTAGCGGGGGGTACACAGATACGCAGTATTTT.

A few counts support this clonotype. The chain links TRBV24-1 to TRBJ2-7; possibly TRBD1 for D (7 bases). V was trimmed by 4 bases and J by 5 bases, leaving 17 bases between them. Germline-derived CDR1 and CDR2 are KGHDR and SFDVKD. CDR3 length: 15 residues. The CDR3 DNA reads as TGTGCCACCAGTGACGGGGGACAGCCTAGGGACGAGCAGTACTTC. It encodes CATSDGGQPRDEQYF.

The CDR3 DNA reads TGCGCCAGCAGCCAGAGACCGACAGTCCAAGAGACCCAGTACTTC. Translated: CASSQRPTVQETQYF. The chain is built from TRBV4-3 and TRBJ2-5, with D maybe TRBD1 (5 bases). The CDR3 totals 15 residues. The germline gives CDR1 LGHNA, CDR2 YSLEER. The ends were cut back, 3 bases at V and 1 base at J, with 12 bases in the middle.

This clonotype has a handful of counts. The chain joins TRBV24-1 to TRBJ1-2; no reliable D call. There are 11 residues in the CDR3. CDR1 and CDR2 from the germline V gene are KGHDR and SFDVKD. Trimming pared 9 bases from V and 4 bases from J, leaving 8 bases between. CDR3 protein: CATWSGYGYTF. In nucleotides, the CDR3 is TGTGCCACCTGGTCGGGCTATGGCTACACCTTC.

The chain employs TRBV6-2 or TRBV6-3 and TRBJ1-2, with 8 bases identical to TRBD1. J was trimmed by 8 bases and V by 7 bases; bases with no gene match: 12. Germline CDR1 MNHEY, CDR2 SVGEGT. The CDR3 covers 14 residues. CDR3 bases: TGTGCCAGCAACCGCCGACAGGGGTTGTGGGGCTACACCTTC. Translating it yields CASNRRQGLWGYTF.

This clonotype showed up just a few times. The CDR3 DNA sequence: TGTGCCAGCAGTTTAGGTTATGGGGACGAGCAGTACGTC. This gives the protein CASSLGYGDEQYV. The rearrangement links TRBV28 to TRBJ2-7; no clear D gene. Deletions cut 2 bases from V and 5 bases from J, with 10 bases between. The germline V gene encodes CDR1 MDHEN and CDR2 SYDVKM. CDR3 length: 13 amino acids.

The chain has TRBV7-9 and TRBJ2-5; the D is unclear. The length of the CDR3 is 14 residues. The V end lost 3 bases, the J end lost 2 bases, and 10 bases lay between the germline ends. CDR1 and CDR2 (germline): SEHNR, FQNEAQ (reference sequence). For the CDR3, the DNA is TGTGCCAGCAGCTTCTCGGTGATACAAGAGACCCAGTACTTC. Protein: CASSFSVIQETQYF.

The genes are TRBV6-5 and TRBJ2-2; TRBD2 is a possible D gene (6 bases). Germline CDR1 MNHEY, CDR2 SVGAGI. This CDR3 has 13 amino acids. The V end was cut by 4 bases, the J end by 11 bases, with 14 bases between. The CDR3 DNA is TGTGCCAGCAGTTGGATGCCCGGGGGAGAGCTGTTTTTT. Its protein product is CASSWMPGGELFF.

The chain couples TRBV9 to TRBJ2-2, with 7 nucleotides matching TRBD2. This CDR3 contains 15 residues. The germline gives CDR1 SGDLS, CDR2 YYNGEE. Trimming took 0 bases from V and 4 from J; bases not matched to a gene: 3. CDR3 sequence (DNA): TGTGCCAGCAGCGTAGCGGGGGGATCCACCGGGGAGCTGTTTTTT. Protein: CASSVAGGSTGELFF.

This clonotype has only a few counts. The rearrangement joins TRBV24-1 to TRBJ2-1; D perhaps matches TRBD1 (5 bases). Trimming cost V 9 bases and J 6 bases, with 17 bases left between them. CDR1 KGHDR and CDR2 SFDVKD come from the germline V gene. The CDR3 has 14 residues. The CDR3, as DNA: TGTGCCACCGCCAGTGTCCCAGGGATCAATGAGCAGTTCTTC. Protein: CATASVPGINEQFF.

This clonotype occurred a few times. The rearrangement uses TRBV12-3 or TRBV12-4 and TRBJ1-1; tentatively, D is TRBD1 (5 bases). The CDR3 totals 14 residues. Trimming left V 8 bases short and J 0 bases short, with 13 bases between. CDR3: CASRGRPLNTEAFF. The CDR3 DNA sequence: TGTGCCAGCCGGGGCAGGCCTCTGAACACTGAAGCTTTCTTT.

The rearrangement uses TRBV12-3 or TRBV12-4 and TRBJ2-2; possibly TRBD1 or TRBD2 for D (5 bases each). There are 19 residues in the CDR3. V lost 3 bases and J 0 bases, leaving 20 bases between the germline ends. CDR3 region: CASSFPGRGGGSNTGELFF. DNA of the CDR3: TGTGCCAGCAGTTTCCCGGGCCGAGGTGGGGGATCGAACACCGGGGAGCTGTTTTTT.

This clonotype came up a few times. This rearrangement joins TRBV6-6 to TRBJ1-1; D unclear. The CDR3 loop spans 13 amino acids. The V end lost 5 bases, the J end lost 6 bases, and 13 bases lay between the germline ends. Germline V gene sequence: CDR1 MNHNY, CDR2 SVGAGI (reference sequence). CDR3 residues: CASSPVKPSEAFF. CDR3 in DNA: TGTGCCAGCAGTCCGGTCAAACCTTCTGAAGCTTTCTTT.

The chain recombines TRBV7-6 with TRBJ2-3; 7 bases map to TRBD2. The CDR3 is 16 residues long. Trimming removed 5 bases from V and 0 bases from J; junction bases left unmatched: 8. Germline lookup yields CDR1 SGHVS and CDR2 FNYEAQ. The CDR3 bases are TGTGCCAGCAGCCCCCGCGGACTAGAAAGCACAGATACGCAGTATTTT. Translated: CASSPRGLESTDTQYF.

The chain carries TRBV27 and TRBJ1-6; D unresolved. This CDR3 is 15 amino acids long. V gave up 5 bases and J gave up 0 bases, with 8 bases separating them. Germline CDR1 reads MNHEY; CDR2 reads SMNVEV (reference sequence). The chain's CDR3 is CASSIVRSYNSPLHF. The CDR3 nucleotides are TGTGCCAGCAGTATCGTACGCTCCTATAATTCACCCCTCCACTTT.

This clonotype was seen more than once but under ten times. V is TRBV5-1 and J is TRBJ1-2; D possibly corresponds to TRBD1 (5 bases). The CDR3 length is 15 residues. V was pared by 0 bases and J by 3 bases, with 12 bases between. Per germline, CDR1 SGHRS and CDR2 YFSETQ. CDR3 residues: CASSLEGAGYYGYTF. Written as DNA, the CDR3 is TGCGCCAGCAGCTTGGAAGGGGCCGGCTACTATGGCTACACCTTC.

This clonotype was seen a few times. The chain has TRBV10-3 and TRBJ2-5; a possible D gene is TRBD1 (5 bases). CDR1 and CDR2 (germline): ENHRY, SYGVKD. V lost 4 bases and J lost 4, with 19 bases in between. This CDR3 region has 16 residues. This CDR3 reads CAISAGPDSVRETQYF. In DNA, the CDR3 is TGTGCCATCAGTGCGGGCCCTGACAGCGTTCGAGAGACCCAGTACTTC.